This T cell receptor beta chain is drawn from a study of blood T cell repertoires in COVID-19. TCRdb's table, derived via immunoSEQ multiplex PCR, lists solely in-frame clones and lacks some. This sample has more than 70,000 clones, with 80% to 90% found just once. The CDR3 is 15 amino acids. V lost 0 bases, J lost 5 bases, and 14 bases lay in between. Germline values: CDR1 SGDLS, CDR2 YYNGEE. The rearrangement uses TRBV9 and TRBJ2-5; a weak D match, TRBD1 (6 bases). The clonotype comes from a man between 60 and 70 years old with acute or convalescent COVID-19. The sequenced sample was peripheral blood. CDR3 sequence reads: CASSVGDNRWETQYF. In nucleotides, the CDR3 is TGTGCCAGCAGCGTAGGGGACAACAGATGGGAGACCCAGTACTTC.